This entry concerns a single T cell receptor beta chain. Its target is unknown. Because the CDR3's place on the DNA is in doubt, the DNA is left out and the CDR3 is given as listed by TCRdb. The authors produced cDNA by 5'RACE using 10-nucleotide random UMIs. TCRdb re-derived calls from the 5' RACE reads in MiXCR, one entry per CDR3 protein. Of 55,000 to 70,000 distinct CDR3 sequences listed, 5.2% are singletons. These data come from a study of neurological immune-mediated disorders. About the study: Of the approximately 34 patients who had multiple sclerosis, some 30 had the relapsing-remitting form and 3 had the secondary progressive form.

Germline V gene lookup returns CDR1 SGHTA and CDR2 FQGTGA. The CDR3 spans 22 residues, counting both ends. Study-level findings and limits: It was HTLV-1-associated myelopathy that showed the most TCR clonal expansion, while multiple sclerosis showed the least, falling below healthy controls.

The sequence derives from a human donor with multiple sclerosis. The donor label of this sample is uncertain. The V gene is TRBV7-3, the J gene TRBJ1-3. Sequenced sample: PBMCs. The CDR3 here is CASSFYICSARDLSGSGNTIYF.